This T cell receptor beta chain is drawn from a study of shared clonotypes between healthy human individuals. Looking at the study overall: Each donor had three CD4 naive, three CD4 memory, two CD8 naive and one CD8 memory plate. General study findings and limits: Donor clonotype sharing was expected to depend on sequencing depth.

CD4+ cells were split into CD45RA+ naive and CD45RA-negative memory subsets. TCRdb keeps only in-frame clones here, not all; method: immunoSEQ multiplex PCR. The data contain more than 550,000 clones, roughly 72% of them seen just once; the ten biggest clones take up about 1.8%. Trimming pared 7 bases from V and 6 bases from J, leaving 19 bases between. Germline V gene lookup returns CDR1 MNHNS and CDR2 SASEGT. CDR3 length equals 14 residues. With respect to this clone: Its antigen is unknown.

The source material was memory CD4+ T cells sorted from blood. Sample subset: CD45RA-negative fraction. This TCR derives from a woman aged 25 to 39 in good health. The chain uses TRBV6-1 and TRBJ2-7, with TRBD2 as a possible D gene (5 bases). CDR3 residues: CASTPSLDFSEQYF. The DNA for the CDR3 is TGTGCCAGCACTCCCTCCCTGGACTTCTCCGAGCAGTACTTC.